Listed here are 25 T cell receptor beta chains from one sample, sequenced in a study of blood T cell repertoires in COVID-19. Assay used: immunoSEQ multiplex PCR; TCRdb lists only in-frame clones, some missing. The repertoire consists of some 370,000 clones, with almost 90% occurring once and the leading ten covering roughly 6.8%. The sample was peripheral blood. Source of these receptors: a man between 18 and 35 years old with active or convalescent COVID-19.

This sequence joins TRBV4-2 and TRBJ1-1, with 8 bases matching TRBD1. The V and J ends lost 5 bases and 0 bases, in that order; junction bases with no gene match: 2. CDR1 LGHNA and CDR2 YNFKEQ come from the germline V gene. The length of the CDR3 is 14 residues. The CDR3 DNA follows: TGTGCCAGCAGCGGACAGGGTCTGAACACTGAAGCTTTCTTT. It codes for CASSGQGLNTEAFF.

With regard to this clone: The junction departs from germline at one end; a sequencing error may be responsible. This chain links TRBV14 with TRBJ2-6, with 8 bases fitting TRBD1. Germline values: CDR1 SGHDN, CDR2 FVKESK. The CDR3 covers 18 residues. CDR3 sequence reads: CASSHIDRGSSGANVLTF. CDR3 nucleotide sequence: TGTGCCAGCAGCCACATCGACAGGGGCAGCTCTGGGGCCAACGTGCTGACTTTC. Looking up the rest from reference TRBV14 and TRBJ2-6 gives the full variable domain: EAGVTQFPSHSVIEKGQTVTLRCDPISGHDNLYWYRRVMGKEIKFLLHFVKESKQDESGMPNNRFLAERTGGTYSTLKVQPAELEDSGVYFCASSHIDRGSSGANVLTFGAGSRLTVL.

This sequence joins TRBV27 and TRBJ2-2; 7 nucleotides align to TRBD2. CDR3 length equals 15 residues. V lost 2 bases to trimming and J lost 8 bases; unmatched junction nucleotides: 8. Germline V CDR1 and CDR2: MNHEY, SMNVEV (reference sequence). This CDR3 reads CASSLTSEVRGELFF. The CDR3 DNA reads as TGTGCCAGCAGTTTAACTAGCGAAGTACGGGGGGAGCTGTTTTTT.

V and J are TRBV4-3 and TRBJ1-1; D remains unclear. The germline V gene encodes CDR1 LGHNA and CDR2 YSLEER. CDR3 length: 15 residues. V was clipped by 3 bases and J by 4 bases, with 15 bases between them. CDR3 protein: CASSHTRVGSTEAFF. The CDR3 DNA sequence: TGCGCCAGCAGCCACACGAGGGTAGGGAGCACTGAAGCTTTCTTT.

This chain joins TRBV28 and TRBJ2-5; TRBD2 aligns across 8 bases. Trimming took 3 bases from V and 4 from J; bases not matched to a gene: 10. The CDR3 totals 16 residues. Germline loops: CDR1 MDHEN, CDR2 SYDVKM. The CDR3 nucleotides are TGTGCCAGCAGTTTTGGTCAAGCGGGGGTTCGAGAGACCCAGTACTTC. Its protein product is CASSFGQAGVRETQYF. Filled out from reference TRBV28 and TRBJ2-5, the complete variable domain reads DVKVTQSSRYLVKRTGEKVFLECVQDMDHENMFWYRQDPGLGLRLIYFSYDVKMKEKGDIPEGYSVSREKKERFSLILESASTNQTSMYLCASSFGQAGVRETQYFGPGTRLLVL.

This sequence joins TRBV6-5 and TRBJ2-1; 10 nucleotides align to TRBD2. Per germline, CDR1 MNHEY and CDR2 SVGAGI. After removal of 4 bases from V and 5 bases from J, the junction contained 8 bases not matched to a gene. This CDR3 has 16 residues. This CDR3 is CASSSLLAGRDNEQFF. The DNA for the CDR3 is TGTGCCAGCAGTTCCCTACTAGCGGGACGTGACAATGAGCAGTTCTTC.

J is TRBJ2-7 and V is TRBV11-2, with TRBD1 matching over 7 bases. The CDR3 covers 15 residues. V lost 5 bases to trimming and J lost 4 bases; unmatched junction nucleotides: 11. Germline V gene sequence: CDR1 SGHAT, CDR2 FQNNGV. The CDR3: CASSRAGTVLYEQYF. For the CDR3, the DNA is TGTGCCAGCAGCCGGGCCGGGACAGTACTGTACGAGCAGTACTTC.

The chain combines TRBV2 with TRBJ1-1; 7 bases are shared with TRBD1. Germline CDR1 SNHLY, CDR2 FYNNEI. V shed 5 bases and J 6 bases; nucleotides not matched to a gene: 12. This CDR3 region has 15 residues. The CDR3 DNA is TGTGCCAGCAGTCGGATCCGGGACAGAGCTTCTGAAGCTTTCTTT. This codes for CASSRIRDRASEAFF.

The V and J genes are TRBV6-5 and TRBJ1-4; tentative D call: TRBD1 (6 bases). Trimming removed 6 bases from V and 8 bases from J, with 16 bases in between. CDR3 length equals 14 residues. Germline V lookup: CDR1 MNHEY, CDR2 SVGAGI. The CDR3: CASSSGAVREKLFF. CDR3 DNA sequence: TGTGCCAGCAGCTCAGGGGCGGTAAGAGAAAAACTGTTTTTT.

The chain is built from TRBV5-1 and TRBJ2-2, with TRBD1 identical over 7 bases. V trimming: 2 bases; J trimming: 6 bases; junction bases outside the gene matches: 10. CDR1 and CDR2 (germline): SGHRS, YFSETQ. The CDR3 is 16 amino acids. The CDR3 coding sequence is TGCGCCAGCAGCTTCGAGACAGGGCAAGTCGCCGGGGAGCTGTTTTTT. This encodes CASSFETGQVAGELFF.

On this clone: One junction end does not reproduce the germline sequence, and a read error may be involved. The chain joins TRBV5-4 to TRBJ2-7; D unclear. The CDR3 is 12 amino acids. CDR1 is SGHNT and CDR2 is YYREEE in the germline V gene (reference sequence). CDR3 region: CASSLNSNEQYF. Written as DNA, the CDR3 is TGTGCCAGCAGCTTGAACTCCAACGAGCAGTACTTC. The full variable domain, its missing parts supplied by reference TRBV5-4 and TRBJ2-7, is ETGVTQSPTHLIKTRGQQVTLRCSSQSGHNTVSWYQQALGQGPQFIFQYYREEENGRGNFPPRFSGLQFPNYSSELNVNALELDDSALYLCASSLNSNEQYFGPGTRLTVT.

V usage is TRBV24-1 and J usage is TRBJ1-2; D may be TRBD1 (5 bases). The CDR3 runs 14 residues. Germline V gene lookup returns CDR1 KGHDR and CDR2 SFDVKD. Trimming cost V 4 bases and J 0 bases, with 8 bases left between them. Written as DNA, the CDR3 is TGTGCCACCAGTGACGACAGAGCTAACTATGGCTACACCTTC. It encodes CATSDDRANYGYTF.

This sequence joins TRBV5-1 and TRBJ2-7; possibly TRBD2 for D (6 bases). This CDR3 spans 14 amino acids. V was clipped by 4 bases and J by 0 bases, with 11 bases between them. The germline V gene encodes CDR1 SGHRS and CDR2 YFSETQ. The CDR3 loop reads CASSGRDLSYEQYF. DNA of the CDR3: TGCGCCAGCAGCGGGCGGGATCTCTCCTACGAGCAGTACTTC.

In DNA, the CDR3 is TGTGCCAGCAGTGATTTATTTGGACAGGGTGAATCAGATACGCAGTATTTT. This gives the protein CASSDLFGQGESDTQYF. The V gene is TRBV2, the J gene TRBJ2-3; TRBD1 aligns across 8 bases. Germline V gene lookup returns CDR1 SNHLY and CDR2 FYNNEI. The CDR3 is 17 amino acids. V shed 3 bases and J 4 bases; nucleotides not matched to a gene: 12.

The rearrangement links TRBV5-1 to TRBJ2-7, with TRBD2 as a possible D gene (5 bases). V lost 7 bases and J lost 6, with 26 bases in between. Germline V gene sequence: CDR1 SGHRS, CDR2 YFSETQ. CDR3 length: 16 residues. The CDR3 bases are TGCGCCAGCCGTAACCCCAAAACAGTTAGCGTAGCCGAGCAGTACTTC. This translates into CASRNPKTVSVAEQYF.

CDR3 sequence reads: CASSGVRVSYGYTF. CDR3 bases: TGTGCCAGCAGCGGGGTCAGGGTGAGCTATGGCTACACCTTC. The rearrangement joins TRBV5-6 to TRBJ1-2, with D possibly TRBD1 on 5 matching bases. Germline lookup yields CDR1 SGHDT and CDR2 YYEEEE. The CDR3 is made up of 14 amino acids. The ends were cut back, 4 bases at V and 4 bases at J, with 14 bases in the middle.

The V gene is TRBV3-1 (or the pseudogene TRBV3-2), the J gene TRBJ1-5; D is ambiguous. Germline V gene data show CDR1 as LGHDT and CDR2 as YNNKEL (reference sequence). Trimming removed 1 base from V and 5 bases from J, with 9 bases in between. There are 14 residues in the CDR3. The CDR3 DNA reads as TGTGCCAGCAGCCAAGGTATGGGCCATCAGCCCCAGCATTTT. Its translation is CASSQGMGHQPQHF.

This chain joins TRBV5-5 and TRBJ2-1, with 11 bases aligning to TRBD2. Trimming at V came to 3 bases and at J to 3 bases, leaving 5 bases not matched to a gene. The length of the CDR3 is 16 residues. Per the germline V gene, CDR1 is SGHKS and CDR2 is YYEKEE (reference sequence). The CDR3 loop is CASSSATSGVYNEQFF. The CDR3 nucleotides read TGTGCCAGCAGCTCAGCGACTAGCGGGGTCTACAATGAGCAGTTCTTC.

V usage is TRBV6-5 and J usage is TRBJ1-6; 10 positions agree with TRBD1. The trim removed 8 bases at V and 14 bases at J, leaving 12 bases unmatched. The CDR3 sequence is 14 residues long. Germline loops: CDR1 MNHEY, CDR2 SVGAGI. The CDR3 loop is CASETRTGGPALHF. As DNA, the CDR3 is TGTGCCAGCGAAACTAGGACAGGGGGACCAGCCCTCCACTTT.

This chain connects TRBV6-2 or TRBV6-3 to TRBJ1-6, with D uncertain. The CDR3 contains 16 residues. V lost 6 bases to trimming and J lost 0 bases, with 12 bases between them. CDR1 and CDR2 from the germline V gene are MNHEY and SVGEGT. The CDR3 DNA reads TGTGCCAGCAGCACGTTACAGAGCTCCTATAATTCACCCCTCCACTTT. Amino acid sequence: CASSTLQSSYNSPLHF.

The CDR3 reads CASRNFYEQYF. CDR3 coding DNA: TGTGCCAGTAGGAACTTCTACGAGCAGTACTTC. The J gene is TRBJ2-7, the V gene TRBV19; D is unresolved. Trimming pared 6 bases from V and 3 bases from J, leaving 6 bases between. The CDR3 contains 11 residues. Germline V gives CDR1 LNHDA, CDR2 SQIVND (reference sequence).

V is TRBV5-1 and J is TRBJ1-3, with D unclear. Germline V gene sequence: CDR1 SGHRS, CDR2 YFSETQ. This CDR3 comprises 15 residues. V was cut by 4 bases and J by 0 bases, with 11 bases left in between. The CDR3 protein is CASSGGGVSGNTIYF. CDR3 nucleotides: TGCGCCAGCAGCGGCGGCGGGGTCTCTGGAAACACCATATATTTT.

The chain employs TRBV7-4 and TRBJ2-7, with a possible D match to TRBD1 (6 bases). The CDR3 loop spans 19 amino acids. With 5 bases removed from V and 2 bases from J, the gap between germline ends came to 28 bases. Germline CDR1 is SGHVT and CDR2 is SQSDAQ. The CDR3 DNA is TGTGCCAGCAGCATCACATCGCCGGGACATCCCTACATTCCCTACGAGCAGTACTTC. Translation: CASSITSPGHPYIPYEQYF.

This clone was found once. The J gene is TRBJ1-2, the V gene TRBV14, with D possibly TRBD1 on 6 matching bases. V was pared by 1 base and J by 4 bases, with 10 bases between. CDR3 length equals 14 residues. Germline V gene sequence: CDR1 SGHDN, CDR2 FVKESK. The CDR3 here is CASSQVKGGYGYTF. CDR3 nucleotides: TGTGCCAGCAGCCAAGTTAAAGGGGGCTATGGCTACACCTTC. The entire variable domain, with the rest obtained from reference TRBV14 and TRBJ1-2, is as follows: EAGVTQFPSHSVIEKGQTVTLRCDPISGHDNLYWYRRVMGKEIKFLLHFVKESKQDESGMPNNRFLAERTGGTYSTLKVQPAELEDSGVYFCASSQVKGGYGYTFGSGTRLTVV.

This rearrangement joins TRBV7-6 to TRBJ2-1, with 10 bases identical to TRBD2. Germline-derived CDR1 and CDR2 are SGHVS and FNYEAQ. V shed 1 base and J 7 bases; nucleotides not matched to a gene: 10. This CDR3 has 17 amino acids. The CDR3 DNA is TGTGCCAGCAGCTTAGGGTCCCGGCTAGCGGGGGTAAATGAGCAGTTCTTC. The encoded protein is CASSLGSRLAGVNEQFF.